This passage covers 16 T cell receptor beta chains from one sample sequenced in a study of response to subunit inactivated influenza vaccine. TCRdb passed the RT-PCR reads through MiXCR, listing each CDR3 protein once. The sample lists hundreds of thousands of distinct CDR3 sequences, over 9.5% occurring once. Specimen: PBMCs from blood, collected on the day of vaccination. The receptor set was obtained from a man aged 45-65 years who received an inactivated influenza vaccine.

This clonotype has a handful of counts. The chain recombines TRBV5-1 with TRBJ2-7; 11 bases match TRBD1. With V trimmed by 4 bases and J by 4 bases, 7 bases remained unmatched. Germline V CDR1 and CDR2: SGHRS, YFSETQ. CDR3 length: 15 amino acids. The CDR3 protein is CASSAGTGGIYEQYF. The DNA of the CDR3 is TGCGCCAGCAGCGCCGGGACAGGGGGTATATACGAGCAGTACTTC.

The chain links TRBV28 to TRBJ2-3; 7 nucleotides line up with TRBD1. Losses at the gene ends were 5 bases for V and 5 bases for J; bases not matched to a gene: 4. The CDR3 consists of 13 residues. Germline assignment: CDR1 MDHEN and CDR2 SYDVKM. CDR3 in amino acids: CASSQTGVDTQYF. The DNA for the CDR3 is TGTGCCAGCAGTCAAACAGGGGTAGATACGCAGTATTTT. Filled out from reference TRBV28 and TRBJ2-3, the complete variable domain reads DVKVTQSSRYLVKRTGEKVFLECVQDMDHENMFWYRQDPGLGLRLIYFSYDVKMKEKGDIPEGYSVSREKKERFSLILESASTNQTSMYLCASSQTGVDTQYFGPGTRLTVL.

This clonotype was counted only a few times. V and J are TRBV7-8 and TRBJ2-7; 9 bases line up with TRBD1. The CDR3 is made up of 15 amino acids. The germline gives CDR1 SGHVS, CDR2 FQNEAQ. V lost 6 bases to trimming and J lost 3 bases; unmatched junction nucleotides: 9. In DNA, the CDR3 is TGTGCCAGCAGGGTGGACCGGGACAGGGTCTACGAGCAGTACTTC. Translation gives CASRVDRDRVYEQYF.

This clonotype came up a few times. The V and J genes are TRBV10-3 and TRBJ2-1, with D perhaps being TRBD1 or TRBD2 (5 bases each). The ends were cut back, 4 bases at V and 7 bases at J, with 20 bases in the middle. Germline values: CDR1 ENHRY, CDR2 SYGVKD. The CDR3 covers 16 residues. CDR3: CAISAKEGTGLNEQFF. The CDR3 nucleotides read TGTGCCATCAGTGCTAAAGAGGGGACGGGGTTAAATGAGCAGTTCTTC.

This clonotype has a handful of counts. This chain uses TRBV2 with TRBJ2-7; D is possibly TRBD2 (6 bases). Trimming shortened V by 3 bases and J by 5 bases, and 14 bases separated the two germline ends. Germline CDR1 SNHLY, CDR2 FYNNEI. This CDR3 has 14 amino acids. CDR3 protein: CASSEGGSHHEQYF. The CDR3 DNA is TGTGCCAGCAGTGAGGGGGGTAGCCACCACGAGCAGTACTTC.

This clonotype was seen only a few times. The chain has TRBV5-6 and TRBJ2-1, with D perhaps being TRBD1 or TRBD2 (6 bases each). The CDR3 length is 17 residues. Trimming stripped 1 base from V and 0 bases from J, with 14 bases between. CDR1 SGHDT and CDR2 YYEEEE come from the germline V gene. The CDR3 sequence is CASSLLGEGGSYNEQFF. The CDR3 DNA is TGTGCCAGCAGCTTGCTCGGAGAGGGGGGCTCCTACAATGAGCAGTTCTTC.

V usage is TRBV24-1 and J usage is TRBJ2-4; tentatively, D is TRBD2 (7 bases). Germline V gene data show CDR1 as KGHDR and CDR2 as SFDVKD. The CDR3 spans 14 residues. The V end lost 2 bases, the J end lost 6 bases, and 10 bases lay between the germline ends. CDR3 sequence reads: CATSDWGGTNIQYF. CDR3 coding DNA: TGTGCCACCAGTGATTGGGGGGGCACAAACATTCAGTACTTC.

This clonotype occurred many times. The CDR3 loop reads CASSYRKGQGTYEQYF. The DNA of the CDR3 is TGTGCCAGCAGTTACAGGAAGGGACAGGGGACCTACGAGCAGTACTTC. The chain combines TRBV27 with TRBJ2-7; TRBD1 agrees at 10 bases. Germline CDR1 MNHEY, CDR2 SMNVEV (reference sequence). The V segment lost 4 bases and the J segment 2 bases; nucleotides outside the gene matches: 8. CDR3 length: 16 amino acids.

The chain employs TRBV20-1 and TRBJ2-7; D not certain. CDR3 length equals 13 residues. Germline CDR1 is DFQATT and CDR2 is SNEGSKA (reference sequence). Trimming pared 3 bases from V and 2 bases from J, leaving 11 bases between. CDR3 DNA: TGCAGTGCTAGTCACGTACAACCCTACGAGCAGTACTTC. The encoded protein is CSASHVQPYEQYF.

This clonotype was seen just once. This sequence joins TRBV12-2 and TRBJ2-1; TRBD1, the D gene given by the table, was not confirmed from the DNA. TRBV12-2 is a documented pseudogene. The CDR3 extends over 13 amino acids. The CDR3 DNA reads TGTGCAAGTCGCGTAGAGGGGGGCCCGGGAAAGTTCTTC. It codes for CASRVEGGPGKFF.

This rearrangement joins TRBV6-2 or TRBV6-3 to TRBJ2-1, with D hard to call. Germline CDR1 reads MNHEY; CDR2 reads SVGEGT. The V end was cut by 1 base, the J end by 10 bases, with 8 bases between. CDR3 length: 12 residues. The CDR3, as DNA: TGTGCCAGCAGTTACTTTACCCGGGAGCAGTTCTTC. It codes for CASSYFTREQFF.

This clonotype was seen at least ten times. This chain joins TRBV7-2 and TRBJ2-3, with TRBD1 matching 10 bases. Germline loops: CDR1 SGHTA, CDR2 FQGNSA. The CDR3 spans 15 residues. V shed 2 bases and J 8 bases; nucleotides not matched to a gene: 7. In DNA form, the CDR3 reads TGTGCCAGCAGCTTATCGACAGGGGGCAGGGGTACGCAGTATTTT. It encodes CASSLSTGGRGTQYF.

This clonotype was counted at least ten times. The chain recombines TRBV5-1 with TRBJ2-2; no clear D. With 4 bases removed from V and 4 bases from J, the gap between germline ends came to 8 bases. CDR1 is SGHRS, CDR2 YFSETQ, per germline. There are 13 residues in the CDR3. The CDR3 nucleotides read TGCGCCAGCAGCGAGGTTAGCACCGGGGAGCTGTTTTTT. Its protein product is CASSEVSTGELFF.

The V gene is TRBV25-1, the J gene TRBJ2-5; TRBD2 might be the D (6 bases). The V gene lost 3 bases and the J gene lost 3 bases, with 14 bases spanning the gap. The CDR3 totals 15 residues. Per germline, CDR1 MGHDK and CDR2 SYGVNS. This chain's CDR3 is CASSDFAGPKETQYF. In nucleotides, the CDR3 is TGTGCCAGCAGTGACTTCGCGGGGCCAAAAGAGACCCAGTACTTC.

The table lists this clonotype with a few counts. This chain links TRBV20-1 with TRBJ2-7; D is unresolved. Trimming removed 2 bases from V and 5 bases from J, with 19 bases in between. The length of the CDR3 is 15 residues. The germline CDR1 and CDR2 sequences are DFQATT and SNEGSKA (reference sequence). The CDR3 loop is CSARWVRSRSHEQYF. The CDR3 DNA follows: TGCAGTGCTAGATGGGTCAGGTCACGCTCTCACGAGCAGTACTTC.

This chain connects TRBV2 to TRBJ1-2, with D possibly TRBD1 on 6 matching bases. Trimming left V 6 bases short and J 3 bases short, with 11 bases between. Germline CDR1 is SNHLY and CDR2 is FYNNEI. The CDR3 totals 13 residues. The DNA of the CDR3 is TGTGCCAGCAGAACAGGGTCTGACTATGGCTACACCTTC. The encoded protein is CASRTGSDYGYTF.